This note documents a single T cell receptor beta chain sequence. The study recruited people aged about 18 to 89 years across approximately 24 US areas. The data belong to a study of blood T cell repertoires in COVID-19. In the study overall: Some COVID-19 samples were acute and others convalescent; all came from the United States, Italy and Spain.

Germline values: CDR1 MNHEY, CDR2 SMNVEV (reference sequence). V lost 3 bases and J 5 bases, leaving 14 bases between the germline ends. The CDR3 contains 14 residues. Only in-frame clones appear in the TCRdb table, and some are missing; sequencing was by immunoSEQ multiplex PCR. The table includes 150,000 or so clones, around 85% detected once. The material sequenced was PBMCs or T cells enriched from blood (not recorded which). The clonotype comes from a woman in her forties with acute COVID-19. V gene TRBV27 combines with J gene TRBJ2-7; D perhaps matches TRBD1 (6 bases). Here the CDR3 DNA reads TGTGCCAGCAGTTTGCGAGGGGGTGGTAACGAGCAGTACGTC. Protein: CASSLRGGGNEQYV.